The rows below give T cell receptor beta chains drawn from one sample of a study of cytomegalovirus exposure and HLA in healthy donors. Clones were read by immunoSEQ multiplex PCR, and TCRdb kept only the in-frame ones, dropping some. The table has under 200,000 clones, around three quarters seen once. What was sequenced was PBMCs. These receptors were collected from a woman in her thirties in good health and CMV-seronegative. The CDR3 runs from the conserved cysteine through the conserved F or W. The D gene is left open where the match is weak. Where a row states a size, it is once, few, many or the class of an expanded clone; other rows omit it.

TRBJ1-1	NA	NA	TRBV5-4	CASSRGQYTEAFF	TGTGCCAGCAGCCGCGGACAGTACACTGAAGCTTTCTTT
TRBJ2-1	NA	TRBD2	TRBV7-2	CASSPKGAGGNNEQFF	TGTGCCAGCAGCCCCAAAGGAGCGGGGGGAAACAATGAGCAGTTCTTC
TRBJ1-2	NA	TRBD1	TRBV11-2	CASSLSGTGLYGYTF	TGTGCCAGCAGCCTAAGCGGGACAGGGCTATATGGCTACACCTTC
TRBJ2-7	NA	NA	TRBV15	CATSTGPAWEQYF	TGTGCCACCAGCACAGGCCCTGCCTGGGAGCAGTACTTC
TRBJ1-2	few	NA	TRBV7-9	CVTRADPYGYTF	TGTGTCACGCGGGCAGATCCCTATGGCTACACCTTC
TRBJ2-1	NA	TRBD2	TRBV4-2	CASSLLGEGGNEQFF	TGTGCCAGCAGCCTCCTTGGGGAGGGAGGTAATGAGCAGTTCTTC
TRBJ2-7	NA	TRBD2	TRBV7-2	CASSTGTSGAYEQYF	TGTGCCAGCAGCACCGGGACTAGCGGGGCCTACGAGCAGTACTTC
TRBJ2-1	NA	NA	TRBV11-3	CASSLTGSPPYNEQFF	TGTGCCAGCAGCTTAACCGGGAGTCCCCCCTACAATGAGCAGTTCTTC
TRBJ1-2	NA	NA	TRBV5-5	CASSLWIHGDYGYTF	TGTGCCAGCAGCTTGTGGATCCACGGAGACTATGGCTACACCTTC
TRBJ2-7	few	NA	TRBV4-1	CASSQLAGGEQYF	TGCGCCAGCAGCCAACTAGCTGGAGGCGAGCAGTACTTC
TRBJ2-5	NA	TRBD2	TRBV5-6	CASSFGGGRETQYF	TGTGCCAGCAGCTTTGGCGGGGGTAGGGAGACCCAGTACTTC
TRBJ2-1	NA	TRBD2	TRBV5-1	CASSLNSGTSGGNEQFF	TGCGCCAGCAGCTTGAACTCCGGGACTAGCGGGGGAAATGAGCAGTTCTTC
TRBJ1-1	few	NA	TRBV9	CASSAGEGMNTEAFF	TGTGCCAGCAGCGCTGGGGAGGGGATGAACACTGAAGCTTTCTTT
TRBJ2-1	few	NA	TRBV11-2	CASSFRPRQYNEQFF	TGTGCCAGCAGCTTTAGGCCGAGACAGTACAATGAGCAGTTCTTC
TRBJ1-4	NA	NA	TRBV18	CASSPGLNEKLFF	TGTGCCAGCTCACCAGGGCTTAATGAAAAACTGTTTTTT
TRBJ2-7	NA	TRBD1	TRBV9	CASSVSGTASYEQYF	TGTGCCAGCAGCGTATCCGGGACAGCTTCCTACGAGCAGTACTTC
TRBJ2-2	once	NA	TRBV19	CASRRDTNTGELFF	TGTGCCAGTAGACGGGACACCAACACCGGGGAGCTGTTTTTT
TRBJ1-6	NA	NA	TRBV5-1	CASRGGSGDLPNSPLHF	TGCGCCAGCAGAGGGGGTTCAGGGGACCTTCCTAATTCACCCCTCCACTTT
TRBJ2-1	NA	TRBD2	TRBV5-1	CASSLVASGAREQFF	TGCGCCAGCAGCTTGGTGGCTAGCGGGGCGAGGGAGCAGTTCTTC
TRBJ2-7	few	NA	TRBV4-2	CASSQDRARAYEQYF	TGTGCCAGCAGCCAAGATCGCGCCAGGGCCTACGAGCAGTACTTC
TRBJ1-6	NA	NA	TRBV5-6	CASSSSGGRGSPLHF	TGTGCCAGCAGCTCCTCGGGGGGCCGGGGATCACCCCTCCACTTT
TRBJ2-3	NA	NA	TRBV4-2	CASSQIDTSFTDTQYF	TGTGCCAGCAGCCAGATCGACACCTCCTTCACAGATACGCAGTATTTT
TRBJ2-5	few	TRBD1	TRBV5-4	CASSWGTEETQYF	TGTGCCAGCAGCTGGGGGACAGAAGAGACCCAGTACTTC
TRBJ2-7	NA	TRBD2	TRBV7-2	CASSLATREDPPSEQYF	TGTGCCAGCAGCTTAGCGACGCGGGAGGACCCTCCATCTGAGCAGTACTTC
TRBJ2-7	NA	TRBD1	TRBV18	CASSPDRVRYEQYF	TGTGCCAGCTCACCAGACAGGGTACGTTACGAGCAGTACTTC
TRBJ1-1	NA	NA	TRBV7-8	CASSWGGNTEAFF	TGTGCCAGCAGCTGGGGGGGGAACACTGAAGCTTTCTTT
TRBJ1-2	few	TRBD1	TRBV7-2	CASSPRDRRKTF	TGTGCCAGCAGCCCCCGGGACAGGCGGAAAACCTTC
TRBJ1-1	NA	NA	TRBV5-4	CASIPQRGLNTEAFF	TGTGCCAGCATACCCCAAAGGGGATTGAACACTGAAGCTTTCTTT
TRBJ2-5	few	NA	TRBV9	CASSVGTVGGETQYF	TGTGCCAGCAGCGTAGGTACGGTGGGGGGAGAGACCCAGTACTTC
TRBJ1-2	NA	NA	TRBV5-1	CASSLAGTVYGYTF	TGCGCCAGCAGCTTGGCCGGAACAGTCTATGGCTACACCTTC
TRBJ1-4	NA	NA	TRBV7-9	CASSLATGRDEKLFF	TGTGCCAGCAGCTTAGCCACAGGGAGAGATGAAAAACTGTTTTTT
TRBJ1-5	NA	NA	TRBV13	CASSITKGLYSNQPQHF	TGTGCCAGCAGCATAACAAAGGGACTCTATAGCAATCAGCCCCAGCATTTT
TRBJ2-3	NA	NA	TRBV6-6	CASSYQAVGDTQYF	TGTGCCAGCAGTTACCAAGCGGTCGGAGATACGCAGTATTTT
TRBJ2-3	NA	TRBD2	TRBV4-2	CASSWGGRLGTDTQYF	TGTGCCAGCAGCTGGGGGGGTCGGTTAGGGACAGATACGCAGTATTTT
TRBJ2-1	NA	TRBD1	TRBV5-4	CASTIPGTASLQFF	TGTGCCAGCACCATACCCGGGACAGCCTCTCTTCAGTTCTTC
TRBJ1-2	NA	NA	TRBV19	CASSIGQSDGYTF	TGTGCCAGTAGTATAGGCCAGTCCGATGGCTACACCTTC
TRBJ2-3	NA	NA	TRBV14	CASSREYTDTQYF	TGTGCCAGCAGCCGGGAGTACACAGATACGCAGTATTTT
TRBJ1-5	NA	NA	TRBV5-4	CASSQDRNQPQHF	TGTGCCAGCAGCCAGGACAGAAATCAGCCCCAGCATTTT
TRBJ1-2	few	NA	TRBV6-6	CASSYRGTNYGYTF	TGTGCCAGCAGTTACAGGGGGACTAACTATGGCTACACCTTC
TRBJ2-1	NA	TRBD2	TRBV9	CASSVLAGGSYNEQFF	TGTGCCAGCAGCGTACTGGCGGGGGGCTCCTACAATGAGCAGTTCTTC
TRBJ2-2	NA	NA	TRBV7-7	CASSLGTAGELFF	TGTGCTAGCAGCTTAGGCACGGCCGGGGAGCTGTTTTTT
TRBJ1-2	once	NA	TRBV5-1	CASSPLFRQAGYTF	TGCGCCAGCAGCCCTCTATTCAGACAGGCTGGCTACACCTTC
TRBJ2-6	NA	NA	TRBV5-4	CASSFFRSGANVLTF	TGTGCCAGCAGCTTCTTCCGCTCTGGGGCCAACGTCCTGACTTTC
TRBJ2-3	NA	NA	TRBV7-3	CASSSQGGGITDTQYF	TGTGCCAGCAGCTCCCAAGGGGGAGGGATCACAGATACGCAGTATTTT
TRBJ2-1	NA	TRBD2	TRBV13	CASSFRSTSGGTNEQFF	TGTGCCAGCAGCTTCCGATCAACTAGCGGGGGGACGAATGAGCAGTTCTTC
TRBJ2-3	NA	NA	TRBV28	CASSFPPFTQYF	TGTGCCAGCAGTTTTCCCCCCTTTACGCAGTATTTT
TRBJ2-2	NA	NA	TRBV7-9	CASSLVTGPGELFF	TGTGCCAGCAGCTTAGTTACAGGGCCCGGGGAGCTGTTTTTT
TRBJ1-1	few	TRBD1	TRBV5-1	CASSGTGEGAEAFF	TGCGCCAGCAGCGGAACAGGGGAAGGGGCTGAAGCTTTCTTT
TRBJ1-1	NA	NA	TRBV6-1	CASSKTENTEAFF	TGTGCCAGCAGTAAAACAGAGAACACTGAAGCTTTCTTT
TRBJ2-7	many	NA	TRBV21-1	CASSASSGRAYEQYF	TGTGCCAGCAGCGCCTCTAGCGGGAGGGCCTACGAGCAGTACTTC
TRBJ1-5	NA	TRBD1	TRBV7-2	CASSIDRGDNQPQHF	TGTGCCAGCAGCATTGACAGGGGGGACAATCAGCCCCAGCATTTT
TRBJ2-7	NA	TRBD1	TRBV7-9	CASSQPMDRVLSYEQYF	TGTGCCAGCAGCCAGCCAATGGACAGGGTGTTAAGCTACGAGCAGTACTTC